This T cell receptor (beta chain) was retrieved from a study of beta chain features in type 1 diabetes. Study summary: The study found patients and healthy donors alike in age, gender and cell yields. Study-wide results and caveats: Comparison showed that naive, central memory and Treg TCRB repertoires appeared more similar among patients than among healthy donors. Researchers cautioned that cDNA sequencing could over-represent cells with high TCR expression. In every one of the four CD4+ subsets, TCRB CDR3s were moderately but significantly shorter in Type 1 diabetes patients.

On this clone: Its specificity is not known.

The CDR3 has 15 residues. The germline gives CDR1 MNHEY, CDR2 SVGAGI. Trimming left V 2 bases short and J 2 bases short, with 13 bases between. Each of the CD4+ naive, central memory, regulatory and stem cell-like memory populations was sorted via CD45RO/CCR7/CD25/CD127/CD95/CD27. Every bit of the isolated RNA underwent reverse transcription, so sequencing read expressed TCRB transcripts. Measured with immunoSEQ multiplex PCR; TCRdb has only the in-frame clones, and not every one. The table has hundreds of thousands of clones, 11% to 15% seen once; the top ten hold approximately 0.043%. The source of this sequence is a man between 18 and 29 years old with type 1 diabetes. The J gene is TRBJ2-7, the V gene TRBV6-5; a weak D match, TRBD2 (5 bases). Sequencing was performed on naive CD4+ T cells from blood. This chain's CDR3 is CASSYSLASPYEQYF. DNA of the CDR3: TGTGCCAGCAGTTACAGTCTTGCTAGCCCCTACGAGCAGTACTTC.